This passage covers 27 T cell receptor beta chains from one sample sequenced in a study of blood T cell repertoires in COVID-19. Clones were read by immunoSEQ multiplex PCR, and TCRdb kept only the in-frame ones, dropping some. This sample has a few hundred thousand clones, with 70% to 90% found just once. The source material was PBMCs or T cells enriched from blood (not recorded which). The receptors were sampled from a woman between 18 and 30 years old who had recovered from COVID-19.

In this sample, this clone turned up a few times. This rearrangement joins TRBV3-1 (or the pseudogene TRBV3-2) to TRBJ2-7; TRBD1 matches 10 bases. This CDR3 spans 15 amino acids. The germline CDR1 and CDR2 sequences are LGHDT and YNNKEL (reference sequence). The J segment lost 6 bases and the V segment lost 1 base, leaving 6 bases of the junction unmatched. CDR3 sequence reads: CASSQVRTGGVEQYF. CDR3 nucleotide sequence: TGTGCCAGCAGCCAAGTCAGGACAGGGGGGGTCGAGCAGTACTTC.

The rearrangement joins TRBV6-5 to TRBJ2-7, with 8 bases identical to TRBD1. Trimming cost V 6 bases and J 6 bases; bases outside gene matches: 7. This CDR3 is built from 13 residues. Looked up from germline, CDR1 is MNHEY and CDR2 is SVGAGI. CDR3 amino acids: CASSETGVGEQYF. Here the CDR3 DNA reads TGTGCCAGCAGCGAGACAGGGGTCGGCGAGCAGTACTTC.

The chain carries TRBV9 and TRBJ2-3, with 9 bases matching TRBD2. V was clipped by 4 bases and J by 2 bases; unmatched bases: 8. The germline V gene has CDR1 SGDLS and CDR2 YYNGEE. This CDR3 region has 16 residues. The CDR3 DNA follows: TGTGCCAGCAGCACCCGGACTAGCGTACACACAGATACGCAGTATTTT. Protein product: CASSTRTSVHTDTQYF.

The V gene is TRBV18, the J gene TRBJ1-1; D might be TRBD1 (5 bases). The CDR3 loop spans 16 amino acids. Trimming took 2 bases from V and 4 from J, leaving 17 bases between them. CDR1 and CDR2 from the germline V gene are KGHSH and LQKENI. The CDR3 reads CASSPGSWVGGTEAFF. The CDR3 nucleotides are TGTGCCAGCTCACCAGGTTCTTGGGTGGGGGGCACTGAAGCTTTCTTT.

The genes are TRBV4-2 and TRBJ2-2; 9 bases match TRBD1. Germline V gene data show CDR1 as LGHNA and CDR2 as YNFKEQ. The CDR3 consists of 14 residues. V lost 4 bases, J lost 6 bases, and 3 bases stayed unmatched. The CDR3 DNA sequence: TGTGCCAGCAGCCCTAGGACAGGGGCCGGGGAGCTGTTTTTT. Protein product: CASSPRTGAGELFF.

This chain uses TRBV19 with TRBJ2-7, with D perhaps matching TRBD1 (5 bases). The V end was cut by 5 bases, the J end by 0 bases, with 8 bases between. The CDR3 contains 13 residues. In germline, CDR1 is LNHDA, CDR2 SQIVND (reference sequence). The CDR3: CASSGRASYEQYF. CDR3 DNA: TGTGCCAGTAGTGGCAGGGCCTCCTACGAGCAGTACTTC.

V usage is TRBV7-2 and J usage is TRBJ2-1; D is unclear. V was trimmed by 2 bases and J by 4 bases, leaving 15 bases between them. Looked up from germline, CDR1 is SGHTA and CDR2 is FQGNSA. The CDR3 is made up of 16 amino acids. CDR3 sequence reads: CASSLSPAVSYNEQFF. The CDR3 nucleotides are TGTGCCAGCAGCTTATCCCCGGCGGTCTCTTACAATGAGCAGTTCTTC.

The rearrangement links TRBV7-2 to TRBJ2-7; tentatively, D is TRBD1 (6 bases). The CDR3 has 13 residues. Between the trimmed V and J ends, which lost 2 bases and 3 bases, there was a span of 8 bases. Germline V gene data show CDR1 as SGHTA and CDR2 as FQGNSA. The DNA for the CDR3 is TGTGCCAGCAGCTTATACAGGGACTACGAGCAGTACTTC. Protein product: CASSLYRDYEQYF.

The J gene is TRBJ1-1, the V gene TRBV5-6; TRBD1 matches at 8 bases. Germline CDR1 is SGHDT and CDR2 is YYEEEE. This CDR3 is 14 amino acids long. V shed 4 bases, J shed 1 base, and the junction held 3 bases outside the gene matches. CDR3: CASSTGQGNTEAFF. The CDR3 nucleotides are TGTGCCAGCAGCACTGGACAGGGGAACACTGAAGCTTTCTTT.

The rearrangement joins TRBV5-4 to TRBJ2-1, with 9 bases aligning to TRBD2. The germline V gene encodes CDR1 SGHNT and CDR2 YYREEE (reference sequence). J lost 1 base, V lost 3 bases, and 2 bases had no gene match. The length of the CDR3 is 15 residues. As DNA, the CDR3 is TGTGCCAGCAGCTCTAGCGGGACTTCCTACAATGAGCAGTTCTTC. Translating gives CASSSSGTSYNEQFF.

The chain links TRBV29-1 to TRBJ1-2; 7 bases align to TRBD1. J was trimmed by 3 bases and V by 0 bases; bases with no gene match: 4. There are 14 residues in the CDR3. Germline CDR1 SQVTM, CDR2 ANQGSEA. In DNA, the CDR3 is TGCAGCGTTGAAGATCCCGGGACAGACTATGGCTACACCTTC. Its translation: CSVEDPGTDYGYTF. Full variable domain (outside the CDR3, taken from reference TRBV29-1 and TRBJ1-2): SAVISQKPSRDICQRGTSLTIQCQVDSQVTMMFWYRQQPGQSLTLIATANQGSEATYESGFVIDKFPISRPNLTFSTLTVSNMSPEDSSIYLCSVEDPGTDYGYTFGSGTRLTVV.

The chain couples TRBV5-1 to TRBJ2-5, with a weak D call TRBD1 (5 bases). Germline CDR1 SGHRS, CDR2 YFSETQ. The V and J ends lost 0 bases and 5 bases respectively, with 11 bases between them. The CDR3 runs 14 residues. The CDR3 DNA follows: TGCGCCAGCAGCTTGGTGGCAGGGATGGAGACCCAGTACTTC. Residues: CASSLVAGMETQYF.

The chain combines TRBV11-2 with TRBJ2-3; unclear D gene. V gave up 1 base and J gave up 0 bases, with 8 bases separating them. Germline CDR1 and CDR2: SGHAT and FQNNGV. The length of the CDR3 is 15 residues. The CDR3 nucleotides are TGTGCCAGCAGCTTAGTAGCTGGAAGCACAGATACGCAGTATTTT. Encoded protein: CASSLVAGSTDTQYF.

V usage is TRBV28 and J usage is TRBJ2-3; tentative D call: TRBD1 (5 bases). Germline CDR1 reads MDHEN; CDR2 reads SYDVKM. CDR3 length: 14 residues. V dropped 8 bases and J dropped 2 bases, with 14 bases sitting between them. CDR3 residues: CASSLRQYTDTQYF. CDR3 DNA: TGTGCCAGCTCGCTTAGACAGTACACAGATACGCAGTATTTT.

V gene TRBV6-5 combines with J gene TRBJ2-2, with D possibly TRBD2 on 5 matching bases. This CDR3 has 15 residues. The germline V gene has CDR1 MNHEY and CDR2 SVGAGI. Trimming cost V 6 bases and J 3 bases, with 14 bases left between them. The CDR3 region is CASSREGSYTGELFF. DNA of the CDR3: TGTGCCAGCAGCCGGGAAGGCTCCTACACCGGGGAGCTGTTTTTT.

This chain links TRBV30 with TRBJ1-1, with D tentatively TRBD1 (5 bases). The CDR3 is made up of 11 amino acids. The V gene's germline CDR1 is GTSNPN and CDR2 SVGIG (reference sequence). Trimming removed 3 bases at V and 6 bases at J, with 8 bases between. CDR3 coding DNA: TGTGCCTGGAGAGAGACAGCTGAAGCTTTCTTT. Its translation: CAWRETAEAFF.

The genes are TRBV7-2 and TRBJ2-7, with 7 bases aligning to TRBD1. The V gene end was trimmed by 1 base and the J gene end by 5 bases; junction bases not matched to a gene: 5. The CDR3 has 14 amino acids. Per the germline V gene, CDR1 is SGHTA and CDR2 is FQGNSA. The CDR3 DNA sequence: TGTGCCAGCAGCTTAGAAGAGGGGGCGAACGAGCAGTACTTC. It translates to CASSLEEGANEQYF.

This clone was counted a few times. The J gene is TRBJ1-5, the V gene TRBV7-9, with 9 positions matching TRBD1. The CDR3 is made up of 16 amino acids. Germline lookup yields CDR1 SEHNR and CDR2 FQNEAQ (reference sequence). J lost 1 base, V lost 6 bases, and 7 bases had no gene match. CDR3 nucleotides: TGTGCCAGCAGTGATGTCGGGACAGGGAGCAATCAGCCCCAGCATTTT. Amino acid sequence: CASSDVGTGSNQPQHF.

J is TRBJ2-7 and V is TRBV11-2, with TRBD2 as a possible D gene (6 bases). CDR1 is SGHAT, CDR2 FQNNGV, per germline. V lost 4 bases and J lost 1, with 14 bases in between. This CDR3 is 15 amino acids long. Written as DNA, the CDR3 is TGTGCCAGCAGCTCCCGGACTACCAATTCCTACGAGCAGTACTTC. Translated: CASSSRTTNSYEQYF.

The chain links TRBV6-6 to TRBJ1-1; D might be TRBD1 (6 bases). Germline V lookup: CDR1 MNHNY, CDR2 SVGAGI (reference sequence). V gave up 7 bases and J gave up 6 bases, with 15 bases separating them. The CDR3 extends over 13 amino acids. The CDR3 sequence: CASNTGSSPEAFF. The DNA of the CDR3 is TGTGCCAGCAATACAGGGAGCTCCCCTGAAGCTTTCTTT.

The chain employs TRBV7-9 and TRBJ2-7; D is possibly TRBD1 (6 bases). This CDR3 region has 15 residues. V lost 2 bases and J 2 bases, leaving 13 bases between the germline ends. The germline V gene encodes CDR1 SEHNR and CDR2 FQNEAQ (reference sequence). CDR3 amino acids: CASSLYPDRTYEQYF. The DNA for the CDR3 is TGTGCCAGCAGCTTATATCCGGACAGAACCTACGAGCAGTACTTC.

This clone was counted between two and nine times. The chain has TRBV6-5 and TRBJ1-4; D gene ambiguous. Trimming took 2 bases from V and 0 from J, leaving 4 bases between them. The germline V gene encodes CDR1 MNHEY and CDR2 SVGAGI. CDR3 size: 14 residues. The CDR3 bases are TGTGCCAGCAGTTACCGTCCAACTAATGAAAAACTGTTTTTT. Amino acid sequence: CASSYRPTNEKLFF.

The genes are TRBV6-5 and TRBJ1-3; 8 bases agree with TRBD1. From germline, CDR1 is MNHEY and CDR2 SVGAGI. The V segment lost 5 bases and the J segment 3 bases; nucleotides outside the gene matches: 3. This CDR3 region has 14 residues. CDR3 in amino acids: CASSQGAYGNTIYF. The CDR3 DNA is TGTGCCAGCAGTCAGGGGGCGTATGGAAACACCATATATTTT.

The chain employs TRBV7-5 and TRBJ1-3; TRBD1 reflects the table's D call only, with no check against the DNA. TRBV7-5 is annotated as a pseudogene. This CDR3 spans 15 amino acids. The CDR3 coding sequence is TGTGCCAGAAGCTTACCGTCAGGGAAAGGAAACACCATATATTTT. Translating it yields CARSLPSGKGNTIYF.

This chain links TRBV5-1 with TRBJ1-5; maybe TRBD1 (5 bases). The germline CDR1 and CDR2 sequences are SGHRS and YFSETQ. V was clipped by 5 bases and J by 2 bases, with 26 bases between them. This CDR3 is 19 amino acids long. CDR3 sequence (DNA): TGCGCCAGCAGATCCGTGGTGAGTCTTCGGGCGGGGGGCAATCAGCCCCAGCATTTT. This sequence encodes CASRSVVSLRAGGNQPQHF.

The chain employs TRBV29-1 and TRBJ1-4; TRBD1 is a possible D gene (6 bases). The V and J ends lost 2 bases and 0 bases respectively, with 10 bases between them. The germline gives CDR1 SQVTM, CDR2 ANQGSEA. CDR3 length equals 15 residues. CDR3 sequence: CSVEYRTATNEKLFF. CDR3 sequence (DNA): TGCAGCGTTGAATATAGGACAGCAACTAATGAAAAACTGTTTTTT. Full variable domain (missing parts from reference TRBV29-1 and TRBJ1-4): SAVISQKPSRDICQRGTSLTIQCQVDSQVTMMFWYRQQPGQSLTLIATANQGSEATYESGFVIDKFPISRPNLTFSTLTVSNMSPEDSSIYLCSVEYRTATNEKLFFGSGTQLSVL.

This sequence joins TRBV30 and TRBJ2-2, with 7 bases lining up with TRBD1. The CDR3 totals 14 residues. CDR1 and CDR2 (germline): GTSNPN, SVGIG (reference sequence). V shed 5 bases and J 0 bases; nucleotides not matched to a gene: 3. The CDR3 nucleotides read TGTGCCTGGGCCGGGACAGCGAACACCGGGGAGCTGTTTTTT. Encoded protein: CAWAGTANTGELFF. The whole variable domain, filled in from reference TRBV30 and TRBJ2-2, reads SQTIHQWPATLVQPVGSPLSLECTVEGTSNPNLYWYRQAAGRGLQLLFYSVGIGQISSEVPQNLSASRPQDRQFILSSKKLLLSDSGFYLCAWAGTANTGELFFGEGSRLTVL.